This T cell receptor (beta chain) is from a study of T cell responses to AZD1222 COVID-19 vaccine. Study findings and constraints: At baseline, seropositivity was found in only a handful of AZD1222 recipients. The study found vaccine-associated CD4 TCRs spanning spike, dominant at 160-218 and 743-854. Clonal diversity may have been underestimated, and the donors were mostly white British, with more females than males.

The germline V gene has CDR1 MNHNY and CDR2 SVGAGI (reference sequence). This CDR3 has 15 amino acids. Trimming shortened V by 4 bases and J by 6 bases, and 18 bases separated the two germline ends. The method was immunoSEQ multiplex PCR; TCRdb's version includes in-frame clones alone and lacks a portion of them. Of around 150,000 clones listed, 80% to 95% are singletons. A single count supports this clone. Antigen: not known. This chain connects TRBV6-6 to TRBJ1-2, with a tentative D call TRBD1 (5 bases). Material: peripheral blood, obtained 28 days after the second AZD1222 dose. This receptor was taken from an adult who received the AZD1222 COVID-19 vaccine. The CDR3 loop is CASSFDSSLRHGYTF. In DNA form, the CDR3 reads TGTGCCAGCAGTTTCGACAGTTCCCTGAGGCATGGCTACACCTTC.